This note documents a single T cell receptor beta chain sequence. Its cognate antigen has yet to be identified. Base qualities are not recorded, but no much larger clone differs from it by a single base. The sample belongs to a study of CD8 T cells in ankylosing spondylitis (dated by TCRdb to between 2016 and 2019). Context from the whole study: T cell receptor beta repertoires were profiled in healthy donors and ankylosing spondylitis patients so that disease-linked TCR variants could be found. In total, the full study cohort was made up of some 110 healthy donors and roughly 27 ankylosing spondylitis patients. Peripheral blood was sampled, and synovial fluid was also collected from ankylosing spondylitis patients.

CDR1 and CDR2 are drawn from the germline V gene: SGDLS, YYNGEE. V and J lose 2 bases and 7 bases, and a span of 15 bases separates them. Its CDR3 holds 14 amino acids, cysteine through phenylalanine. Only the CDR3 DNA stays, 42 bases, in frame from base 1. The study at large found these results: The disease-linked clones had a CD8+ phenotype and were found at relatively low frequencies in peripheral blood. Some motif variants were previously reported in synovial fluid and blood of reactive arthritis patients, suggesting common disease-initiation mechanisms. The disease-linked clones were reported as significantly enriched in matched synovial fluid samples from ankylosing spondylitis patients. Blood from ankylosing spondylitis patients appeared to be characterized by a TCR beta motif made up of seven or eight highly homologous amino acid variants.

The data were produced on an Illumina HiSeq 2500. TCR beta libraries were prepared by quantitative 5'-RACE with molecular barcodes. Per the original workflow: A new computational method, built on a probabilistic model of VDJ rearrangement, was used to identify disease-linked TCR variants. TCRdb trimmed public reads at Q25 via fastp, called clones via MiXCR and kept in-frame beta chains. Duplicate CDR3 protein sequences are folded into a single record with the most common DNA and genes. The V and J calls and clone size are TCRdb's, not the authors'. The sample profile shows around 340,000 distinct CDR3 sequences; approximately 20% of them were found once. Clones ranked in the top ten supply around 13% of the sample.

This TCR came from a male donor with ankylosing spondylitis or in good health (not recorded which). The V and J genes are TRBV9 and TRBJ1-2; TRBD1 could be the D gene, as 5 bases match. Sequences were obtained from blood, either unsorted or a sorted T cell fraction (not recorded which). The bases are TGTGCCAGCAGCGTGGGAAGGGACGCGGGTGGCTACACCTTC. Translated, it reads CASSVGRDAGGYTF.